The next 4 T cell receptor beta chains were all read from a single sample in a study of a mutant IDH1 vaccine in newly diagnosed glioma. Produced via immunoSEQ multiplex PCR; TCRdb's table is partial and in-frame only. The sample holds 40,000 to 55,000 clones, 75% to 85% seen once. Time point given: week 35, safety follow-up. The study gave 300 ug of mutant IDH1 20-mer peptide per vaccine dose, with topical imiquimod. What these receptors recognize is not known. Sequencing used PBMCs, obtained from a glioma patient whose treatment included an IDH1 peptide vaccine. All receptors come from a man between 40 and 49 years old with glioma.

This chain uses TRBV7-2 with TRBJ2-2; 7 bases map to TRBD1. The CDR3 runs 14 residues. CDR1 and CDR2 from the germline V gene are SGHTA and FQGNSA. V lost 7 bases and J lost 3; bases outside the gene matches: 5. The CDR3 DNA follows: TGTGCCAGCATCCTGACAGGGTACACCGGGGAGCTGTTTTTT. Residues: CASILTGYTGELFF.

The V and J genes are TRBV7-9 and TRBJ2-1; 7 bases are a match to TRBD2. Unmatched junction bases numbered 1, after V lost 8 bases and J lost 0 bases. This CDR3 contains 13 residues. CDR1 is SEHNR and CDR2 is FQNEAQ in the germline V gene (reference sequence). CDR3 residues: CASGGGSYNEQFF. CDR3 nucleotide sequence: TGTGCCAGCGGGGGGGGCTCCTACAATGAGCAGTTCTTC.

As DNA, the CDR3 is TGCGCCAGCAGCCCGAGGACAGGGGGCTTCTACGAGCAGTACGTC. Encoded protein: CASSPRTGGFYEQYV. This chain links TRBV5-1 with TRBJ2-7; 11 bases fit TRBD1. J lost 3 bases, V lost 4 bases, and 6 bases had no gene match. The CDR3 consists of 15 residues. CDR1 and CDR2 (germline): SGHRS, YFSETQ.

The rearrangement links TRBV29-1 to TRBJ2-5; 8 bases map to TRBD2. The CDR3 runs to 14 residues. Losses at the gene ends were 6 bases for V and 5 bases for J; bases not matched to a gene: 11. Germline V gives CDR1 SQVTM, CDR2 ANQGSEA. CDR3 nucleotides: TGCAGCGTCAGAAGCGGGGGTTGGGCCGAGACCCAGTACTTC. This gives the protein CSVRSGGWAETQYF.